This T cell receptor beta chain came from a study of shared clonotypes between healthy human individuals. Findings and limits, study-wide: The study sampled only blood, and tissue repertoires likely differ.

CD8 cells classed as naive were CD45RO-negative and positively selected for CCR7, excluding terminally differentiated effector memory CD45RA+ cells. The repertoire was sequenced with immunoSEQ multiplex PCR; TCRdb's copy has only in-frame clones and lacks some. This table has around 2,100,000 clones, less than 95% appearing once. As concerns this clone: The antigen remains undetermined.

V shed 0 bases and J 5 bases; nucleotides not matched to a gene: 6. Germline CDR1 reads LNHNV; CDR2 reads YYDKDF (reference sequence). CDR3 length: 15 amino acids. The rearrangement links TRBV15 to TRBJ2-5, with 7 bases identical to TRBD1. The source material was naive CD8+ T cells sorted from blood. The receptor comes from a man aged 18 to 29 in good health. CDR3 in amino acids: CATSRDRGRAETQYF. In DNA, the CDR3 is TGTGCCACCAGCAGAGATAGGGGGCGGGCGGAGACCCAGTACTTC.